This record looks at one TCR beta chain sequence and its context. What it recognizes is unknown. Germline loops: CDR1 KGHSH, CDR2 LQKENI. V was pared by 4 bases and J by 6 bases, with 9 bases of the junction left unmatched. This CDR3 is 16 amino acids long. Assay: immunoSEQ multiplex PCR; the TCRdb copy retains only in-frame clones and omits some. The table has about 2.3 million clones, roughly 92% seen once. The data belong to a study of shared clonotypes between healthy human individuals. The study, taken as a whole, reports: Around 5.4% of naive CD4 clonotypes were common to a few donors.

Nashville, Tennessee was home to all donors, who were Caucasian adults. Sequencing input: naive CD4+ T cells from PBMCs. Subset indicated: CD45RA+ positively selected. The clonotype comes from a man aged 18 to 29 in good health. Some clones in this sample may be carry-over from other donors' samples. The gene calls are TRBV18 and TRBJ2-2; 9 bases match TRBD2. CDR3 sequence: CASSRLTGLAAGELFF. The DNA of the CDR3 is TGTGCCAGCTCACGACTCACGGGACTAGCAGCCGGGGAGCTGTTTTTT.